Included here is one T cell receptor beta chain sequence, with context. This sample is drawn from a study of blood T cell repertoires in COVID-19. For the study at large: The United States, Italy and Spain provided the acute and convalescent COVID-19 samples.

Trimming removed 7 bases at V and 4 bases at J, with 10 bases between. Germline V gives CDR1 LNHDA, CDR2 SQIVND (reference sequence). The CDR3 loop spans 13 amino acids. Here immunoSEQ multiplex PCR was the method, and the copy in TCRdb shows in-frame clones only, minus some. Seen here are approximately 470,000 clones, 70% to 90% observed once, and the top ten hold about 3.2%. This chain links TRBV19 with TRBJ1-4; D is possibly TRBD1 (5 bases). Sequencing used peripheral blood. This sequence was found in a human donor in a cohort sampled during active COVID-19. CDR3 nucleotide sequence: TGTGCCAGTAAGGGGCCCTATAATGAAAAACTGTTTTTT. This sequence encodes CASKGPYNEKLFF.